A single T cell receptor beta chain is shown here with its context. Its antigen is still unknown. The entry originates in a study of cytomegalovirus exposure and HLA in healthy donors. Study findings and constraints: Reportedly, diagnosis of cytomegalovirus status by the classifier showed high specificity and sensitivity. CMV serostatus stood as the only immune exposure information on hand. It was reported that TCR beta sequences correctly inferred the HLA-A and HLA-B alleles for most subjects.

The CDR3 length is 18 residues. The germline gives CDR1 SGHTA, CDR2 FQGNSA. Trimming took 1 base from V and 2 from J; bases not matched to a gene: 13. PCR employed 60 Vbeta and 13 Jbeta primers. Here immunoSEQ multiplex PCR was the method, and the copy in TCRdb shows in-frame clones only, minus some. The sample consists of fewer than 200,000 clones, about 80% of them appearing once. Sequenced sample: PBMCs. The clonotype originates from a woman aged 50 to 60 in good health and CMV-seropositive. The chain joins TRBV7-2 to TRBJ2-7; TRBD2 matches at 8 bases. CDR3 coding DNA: TGTGCCAGCAGCTTAGTTCTGCCTTCCAGCGGGGGTACCTACGAGCAGTACTTC. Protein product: CASSLVLPSSGGTYEQYF.